This T cell receptor beta chain is drawn from a study of blood T cell repertoires in COVID-19. Study details: The origin of the acute and convalescent COVID-19 samples was the United States, Italy and Spain. Sources were T cells, B-cell-depleted T cells, or PBMCs; the material itself was cDNA or gDNA.

Per the study methods: Reference gene primer amplification yielded estimated nucleated cell counts. TCRdb's table, derived via immunoSEQ multiplex PCR, lists solely in-frame clones and lacks some. Clonal size and the V and J genes are those of that table, whereas D and trimming came from the DNA. The sample holds roughly 150,000 clones; less than 90% are singletons and the top ten take over 2%. The CDR3 has 18 residues. Trimming took 3 bases from V and 0 from J, leaving 15 bases between them. Germline CDR1 and CDR2: MNHNS and SASEGT. V is TRBV6-1 and J is TRBJ1-6; D is undetermined. This clonotype originated in a woman in her 70s with acute or convalescent COVID-19. The sequenced material came from peripheral blood. The CDR3 sequence: CASSDGRVGSSYNSPLHF. CDR3 DNA sequence: TGTGCCAGCAGTGATGGAAGGGTGGGGAGCTCCTATAATTCACCCCTCCACTTT.